This T cell receptor beta chain was documented in a study of shared clonotypes between healthy human individuals. Study-wide background: Donors, aged 18 to 49, were a couple of women and three men.

The V gene end was trimmed by 4 bases and the J gene end by 3 bases; junction bases not matched to a gene: 6. This CDR3 spans 15 amino acids. CDR1 is SGHRS, CDR2 YFSETQ, per germline. As originally analysed: For the immunoSEQ data, sequences were junction-only without quality scores, so filtering differed. Sequenced by immunoSEQ multiplex PCR; TCRdb stores in-frame clones only, minus some. That table supplies the V and J calls and clone size; D and trimming were determined from the DNA. The sample consists of about 1.4 million clones, roughly 96% of them appearing once. The TCR was taken from a man aged 30 to 45 in good health. This chain links TRBV5-1 with TRBJ2-2; 7 nucleotides line up with TRBD2. Specimen: naive CD4+ T cells sorted from blood. As for subset: CD45RA+ positively selected. The DNA for the CDR3 is TGCGCCAGCAGCCCCGGGGCGGGAGACACCGGGGAGCTGTTTTTT. Translation: CASSPGAGDTGELFF.